What follows describes a single T cell receptor (beta chain). This sample stems from a study of blood T cell repertoires in COVID-19. As for the study in general: Whether acute or convalescent, the COVID-19 samples came from the United States, Italy and Spain. T cells, B-cell-depleted T cells, or PBMCs provided the cDNA or gDNA that served as material.

How the authors handled the data: Amplified reference gene primers provided the basis for estimating nucleated cell counts. Libraries were prepared by immunoSEQ multiplex PCR; TCRdb keeps only in-frame clonotypes and omits some of them. V and J calls plus clone size are reproduced from that table; the DNA served to infer D and trimming. The repertoire holds tens of thousands of clones, with approximately 84% as singletons. The CDR3 is 14 residues long. Germline V gene lookup returns CDR1 KGHDR and CDR2 SFDVKD. Germline trimming cut 6 bases from V and 6 bases from J; bases unmatched to any gene: 10. The clonotype originates from a man aged 70-80 years with acute or convalescent COVID-19. Sample: peripheral blood. The chain combines TRBV24-1 with TRBJ2-7, with 7 positions matching TRBD2. The CDR3 protein is CATSRGEEVSEQYF. CDR3 DNA: TGTGCCACCAGTCGGGGGGAGGAAGTAAGCGAGCAGTACTTC.